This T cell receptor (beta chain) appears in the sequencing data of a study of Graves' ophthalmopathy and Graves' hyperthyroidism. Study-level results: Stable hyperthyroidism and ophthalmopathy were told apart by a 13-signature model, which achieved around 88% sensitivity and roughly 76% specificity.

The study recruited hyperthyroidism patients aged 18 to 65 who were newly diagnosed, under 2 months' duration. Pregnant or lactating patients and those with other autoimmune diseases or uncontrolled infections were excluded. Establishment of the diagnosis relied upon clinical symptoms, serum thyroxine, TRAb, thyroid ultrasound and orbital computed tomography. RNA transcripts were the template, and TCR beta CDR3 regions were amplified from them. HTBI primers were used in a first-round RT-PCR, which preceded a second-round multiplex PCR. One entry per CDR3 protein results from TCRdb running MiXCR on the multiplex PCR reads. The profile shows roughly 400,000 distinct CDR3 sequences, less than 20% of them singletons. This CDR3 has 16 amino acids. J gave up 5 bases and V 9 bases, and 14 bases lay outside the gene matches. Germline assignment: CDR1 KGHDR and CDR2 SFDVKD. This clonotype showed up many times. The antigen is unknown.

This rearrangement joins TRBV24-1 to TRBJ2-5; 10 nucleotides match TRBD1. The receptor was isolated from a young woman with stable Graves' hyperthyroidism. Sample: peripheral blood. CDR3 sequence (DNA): TGTGCCACCGCAGATTTCGCGACAGGGGGCCAGGAGACCCAGTACTTC. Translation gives CATADFATGGQETQYF.